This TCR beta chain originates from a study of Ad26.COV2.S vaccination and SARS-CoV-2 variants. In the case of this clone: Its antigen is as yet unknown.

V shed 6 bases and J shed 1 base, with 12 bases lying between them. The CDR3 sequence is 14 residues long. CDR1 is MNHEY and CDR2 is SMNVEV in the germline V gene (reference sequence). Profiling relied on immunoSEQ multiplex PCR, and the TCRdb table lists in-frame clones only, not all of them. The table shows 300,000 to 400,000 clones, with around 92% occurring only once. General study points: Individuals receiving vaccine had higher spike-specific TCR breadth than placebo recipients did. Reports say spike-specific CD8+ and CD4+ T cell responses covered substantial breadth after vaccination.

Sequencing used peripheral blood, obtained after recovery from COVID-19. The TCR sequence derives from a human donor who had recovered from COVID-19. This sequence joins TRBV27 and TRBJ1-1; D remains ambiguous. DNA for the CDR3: TGTGCCAGCAGCCCCGCAGGCCAGAACACTGAAGCTTTCTTT. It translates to CASSPAGQNTEAFF.